This passage covers 3 T cell receptor beta chains from one sample sequenced in a study of cytomegalovirus exposure and HLA in healthy donors. The primer mix had 60 Vbeta and 13 Jbeta primers. Profiling relied on immunoSEQ multiplex PCR, and the TCRdb table lists in-frame clones only, not all of them. The profile shows 130,000 or so clones, 66% of them singletons. Sequencing was done on a sample of PBMCs. These receptors were taken from a woman in her sixties in good health and CMV-seronegative.

CDR3 amino acids: CASSVRLAGITDTQYF. CDR3 bases: TGTGCCAGCAGCGTGAGACTAGCGGGAATCACAGATACGCAGTATTTT. The gene calls are TRBV7-9 and TRBJ2-3; TRBD2 aligns across 11 bases. The CDR3 covers 16 residues. The V gene's germline CDR1 is SEHNR and CDR2 FQNEAQ (reference sequence). After removal of 5 bases from V and 2 bases from J, the junction contained 6 bases not matched to a gene.

The chain has TRBV29-1 and TRBJ1-1; no clear D. The CDR3 runs 12 residues. V lost 7 bases and J lost 1, with 10 bases in between. Germline-derived CDR1 and CDR2 are SQVTM and ANQGSEA. DNA for the CDR3: TGCAGCGGCACCGAGGGGAACACTGAAGCTTTCTTT. Translation gives CSGTEGNTEAFF.

This chain joins TRBV7-8 and TRBJ1-3, with a tentative D call TRBD1 (6 bases). The CDR3 totals 17 residues. CDR1 SGHVS and CDR2 FQNEAQ come from the germline V gene. V was cut by 3 bases and J by 0 bases, with 15 bases left in between. In DNA, the CDR3 is TGTGCCAGCAGCTTGTACAGGGTCCCGCTCTCTGGAAACACCATATATTTT. This translates into CASSLYRVPLSGNTIYF.